This TCR beta chain was captured in a study of cytomegalovirus exposure and HLA in healthy donors. Germline V gene data show CDR1 as MNHEY and CDR2 as SVGAGI. The CDR3 runs to 16 residues. PCR employed 60 Vbeta and 13 Jbeta primers. Profiling relied on immunoSEQ multiplex PCR, and the TCRdb table lists in-frame clones only, not all of them. The repertoire holds 95,000 to 150,000 clones, with roughly four fifths as singletons. On this clone: Antigen: not known.

Study-wide results and caveats: The authors reported that TCR beta sequences could predict HLA-A and HLA-B alleles. These predictions were accurate for most subjects in the first cohort.

Input material: PBMCs. This receptor was identified in a woman aged 25 to 45 in good health and CMV-seropositive. The chain joins TRBV6-5 to TRBJ2-5, with 8 positions matching TRBD1. The end of the DNA aligns better with TRBJ2-7, so the J call may be wrong. For the CDR3, the DNA is TGTGCCAGCAGTTACTCGATATGGGACAGGCGCAACGAGCAGTACTTC. It is translated as CASSYSIWDRRNEQYF.